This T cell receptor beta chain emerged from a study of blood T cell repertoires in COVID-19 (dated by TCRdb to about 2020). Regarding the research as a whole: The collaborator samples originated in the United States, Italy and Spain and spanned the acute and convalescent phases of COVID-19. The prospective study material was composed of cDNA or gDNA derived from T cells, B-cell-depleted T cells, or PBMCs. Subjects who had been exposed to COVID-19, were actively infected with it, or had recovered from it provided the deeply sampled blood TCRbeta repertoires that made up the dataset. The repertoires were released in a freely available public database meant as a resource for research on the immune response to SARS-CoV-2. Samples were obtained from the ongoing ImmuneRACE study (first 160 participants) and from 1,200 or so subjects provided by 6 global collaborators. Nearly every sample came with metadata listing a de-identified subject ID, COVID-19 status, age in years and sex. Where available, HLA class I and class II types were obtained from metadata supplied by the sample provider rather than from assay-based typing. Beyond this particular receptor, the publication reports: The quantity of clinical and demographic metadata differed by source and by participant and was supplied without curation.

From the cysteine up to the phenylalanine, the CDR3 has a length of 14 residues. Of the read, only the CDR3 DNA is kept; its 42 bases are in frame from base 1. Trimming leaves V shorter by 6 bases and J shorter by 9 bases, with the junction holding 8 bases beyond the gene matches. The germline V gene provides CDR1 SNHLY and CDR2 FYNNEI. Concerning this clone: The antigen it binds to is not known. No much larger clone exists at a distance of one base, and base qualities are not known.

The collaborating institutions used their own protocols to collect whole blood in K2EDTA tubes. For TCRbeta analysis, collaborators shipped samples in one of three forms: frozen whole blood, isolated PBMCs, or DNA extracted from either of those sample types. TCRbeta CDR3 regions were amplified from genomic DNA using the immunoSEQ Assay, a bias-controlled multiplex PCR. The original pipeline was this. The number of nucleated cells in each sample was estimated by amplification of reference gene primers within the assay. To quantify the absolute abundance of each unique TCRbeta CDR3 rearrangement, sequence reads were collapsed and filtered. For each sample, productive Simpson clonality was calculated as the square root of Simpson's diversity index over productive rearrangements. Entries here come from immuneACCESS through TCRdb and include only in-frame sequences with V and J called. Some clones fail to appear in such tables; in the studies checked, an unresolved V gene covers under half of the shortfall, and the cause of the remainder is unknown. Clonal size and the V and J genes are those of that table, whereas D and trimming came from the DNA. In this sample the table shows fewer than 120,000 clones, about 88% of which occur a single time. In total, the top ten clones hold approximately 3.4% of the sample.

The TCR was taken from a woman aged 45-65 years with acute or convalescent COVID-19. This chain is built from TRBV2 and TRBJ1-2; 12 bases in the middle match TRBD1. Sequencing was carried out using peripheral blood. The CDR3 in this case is CASRQPGQGASYTF. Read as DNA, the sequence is TGTGCCAGCAGACAACCGGGACAGGGGGCTAGCTACACCTTC.